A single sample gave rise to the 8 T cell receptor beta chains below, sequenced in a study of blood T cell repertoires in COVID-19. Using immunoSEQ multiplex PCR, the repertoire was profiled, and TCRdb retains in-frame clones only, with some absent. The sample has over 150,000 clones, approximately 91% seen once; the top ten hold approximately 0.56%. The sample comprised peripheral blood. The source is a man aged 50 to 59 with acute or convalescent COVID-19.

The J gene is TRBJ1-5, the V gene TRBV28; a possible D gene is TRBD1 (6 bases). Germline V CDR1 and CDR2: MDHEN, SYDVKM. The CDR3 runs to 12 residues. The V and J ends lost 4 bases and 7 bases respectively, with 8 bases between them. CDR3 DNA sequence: TGTGCCAGCAGTTGGGGGCAACAGCCCCAGCATTTT. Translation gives CASSWGQQPQHF.

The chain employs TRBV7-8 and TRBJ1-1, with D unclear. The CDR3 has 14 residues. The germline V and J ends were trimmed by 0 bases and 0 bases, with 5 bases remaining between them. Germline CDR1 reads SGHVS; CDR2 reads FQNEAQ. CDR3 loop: CASSLAELNTEAFF. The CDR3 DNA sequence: TGTGCCAGCAGCTTAGCAGAGTTGAACACTGAAGCTTTCTTT. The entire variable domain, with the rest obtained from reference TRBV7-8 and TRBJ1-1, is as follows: GAGVSQSPRYKVAKRGQDVALRCDPISGHVSLFWYQQALGQGPEFLTYFQNEAQLDKSGLPSDRFFAERPEGSVSTLKIQRTQQEDSAVYLCASSLAELNTEAFFGQGTRLTVV.

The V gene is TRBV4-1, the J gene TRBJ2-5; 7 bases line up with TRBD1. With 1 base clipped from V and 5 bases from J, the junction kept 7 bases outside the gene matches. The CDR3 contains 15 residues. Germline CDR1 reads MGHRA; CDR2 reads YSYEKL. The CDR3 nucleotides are TGCGCCAGCAGCCAAGGCGACAGGGATTCGGAGACCCAGTACTTC. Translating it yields CASSQGDRDSETQYF.

Here the CDR3 reads CASSSPGGTTYNEQFF. CDR3 in DNA: TGTGCCAGTAGTTCCCCCGGGGGGACAACCTACAATGAGCAGTTCTTC. The chain recombines TRBV19 with TRBJ2-1; possibly TRBD2 for D (7 bases). The CDR3 consists of 16 residues. The ends were cut back, 5 bases at V and 2 bases at J, with 16 bases in the middle. In germline, CDR1 is LNHDA, CDR2 SQIVND (reference sequence).

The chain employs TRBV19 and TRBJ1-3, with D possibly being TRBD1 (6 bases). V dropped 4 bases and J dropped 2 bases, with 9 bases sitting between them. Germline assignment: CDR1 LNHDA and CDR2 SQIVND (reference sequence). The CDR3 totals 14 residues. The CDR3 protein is CASSTGQTGNTIYF. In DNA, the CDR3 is TGTGCCAGTAGTACTGGACAGACTGGAAACACCATATATTTT. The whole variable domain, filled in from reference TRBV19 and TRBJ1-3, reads DGGITQSPKYLFRKEGQNVTLSCEQNLNHDAMYWYRQDPGQGLRLIYYSQIVNDFQKGDIAEGYSVSREKKESFPLTVTSAQKNPTAFYLCASSTGQTGNTIYFGEGSWLTVV.

The CDR3 spells CASSSDRLKAFF. CDR3 in DNA: TGTGCCAGCAGCTCAGACAGGCTTAAAGCTTTCTTT. The J gene is TRBJ1-1, the V gene TRBV11-2, with a possible D match to TRBD1 (6 bases). Germline CDR1 SGHAT, CDR2 FQNNGV. CDR3 size: 12 residues. V was trimmed by 4 bases and J by 9 bases, leaving 12 bases between them.

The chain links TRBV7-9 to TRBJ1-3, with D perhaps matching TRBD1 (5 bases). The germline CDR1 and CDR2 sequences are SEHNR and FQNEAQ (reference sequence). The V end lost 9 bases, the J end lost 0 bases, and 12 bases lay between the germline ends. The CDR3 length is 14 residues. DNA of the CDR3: TGTGCCAGTTGGGGGGTCCTCTCTGGAAACACCATATATTTT. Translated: CASWGVLSGNTIYF.

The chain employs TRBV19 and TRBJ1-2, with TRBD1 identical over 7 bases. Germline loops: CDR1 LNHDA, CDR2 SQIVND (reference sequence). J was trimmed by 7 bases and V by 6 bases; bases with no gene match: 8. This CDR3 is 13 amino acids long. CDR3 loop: CASSTDRAGGYTF. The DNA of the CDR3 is TGTGCCAGTAGCACAGACAGGGCGGGTGGCTACACCTTC.